The 14 T cell receptor beta chains presented below share a single source sample, sequenced in a study of shared clonotypes between healthy human individuals. Using immunoSEQ multiplex PCR, the repertoire was profiled, and TCRdb retains in-frame clones only, with some absent. The sample carries hundreds of thousands of clones, nearly 97% recorded once. Terminally differentiated effector memory CD45RA+ cells were excluded by CCR7 positive selection of CD45RO-negative cells. Sequencing was performed on naive CD8+ T cells sorted from blood. The receptors were gathered from a woman aged 25 to 39 in good health.

On this clone: Within the sample, other DNA sequences also encode this same CDR3. Written as DNA, the CDR3 is TGTGCCAGCAGCTTAGGCTCGACTGAAGCTTTCTTT. Protein product: CASSLGSTEAFF. The V and J genes are TRBV7-9 and TRBJ1-1, with D uncertain. Trimming pared 1 base from V and 5 bases from J, leaving 5 bases between. The CDR3 length is 12 residues. Germline lookup yields CDR1 SEHNR and CDR2 FQNEAQ (reference sequence).

This clone was recorded only once. The chain carries TRBV7-2 and TRBJ2-5; 8 bases align to TRBD1. V lost 4 bases, J lost 4 bases, and 11 bases stayed unmatched. The CDR3 spans 16 residues. Per the germline V gene, CDR1 is SGHTA and CDR2 is FQGNSA. The DNA of the CDR3 is TGTGCCAGCAGCTCCCTATGGACAGGGTTTAGAGAGACCCAGTACTTC. Its protein is CASSSLWTGFRETQYF.

In its sample, this clone was seen once. The chain recombines TRBV15 with TRBJ2-7; D is perhaps TRBD2 (6 bases). Deletions cut 3 bases from V and 0 bases from J, with 12 bases between. The CDR3 contains 15 residues. Germline V gene data show CDR1 as LNHNV and CDR2 as YYDKDF (reference sequence). The chain's CDR3 is CATSREGENSYEQYF. The CDR3 DNA sequence: TGTGCCACCAGCAGGGAGGGCGAGAACTCCTACGAGCAGTACTTC.

On this clone: This sample also contains other DNA sequences that code for the same CDR3. The chain carries TRBV5-8 and TRBJ2-7; a weak D match, TRBD1 (6 bases). V lost 2 bases to trimming and J lost 1 base, with 7 bases between them. The CDR3 covers 13 residues. Germline CDR1 is SGHTS and CDR2 is YDEGEE. The CDR3 DNA reads TGTGCCAGCAGCTTACAGGGATCCTACGAGCAGTACTTC. It encodes CASSLQGSYEQYF.

This clone was recorded only once. This CDR3 reads CASRQPGQGYNEQFF. DNA of the CDR3: TGTGCCAGCAGACAACCGGGACAGGGCTACAATGAGCAGTTCTTC. The rearrangement joins TRBV28 to TRBJ2-1; 9 bases match TRBD1. The CDR3 is 15 residues long. V gave up 6 bases and J gave up 3 bases; unmatched junction bases: 6. The germline gives CDR1 MDHEN, CDR2 SYDVKM.

This clone was detected a few times. The chain uses TRBV28 and TRBJ1-5; perhaps TRBD1 as D (5 bases). Germline lookup yields CDR1 MDHEN and CDR2 SYDVKM. The germline V and J ends were trimmed by 2 bases and 5 bases, with 10 bases remaining between them. This CDR3 is built from 14 residues. CDR3 bases: TGTGCCAGCAGTTTAGGAGGGGCAGATCAGCCCCAGCATTTT. Its translation is CASSLGGADQPQHF.

This clone appeared a single time. CDR3 residues: CASKILSRNTEAFF. For the CDR3, the DNA is TGTGCCAGCAAGATTCTATCCAGAAACACTGAAGCTTTCTTT. This rearrangement joins TRBV27 to TRBJ1-1; no reliable D call. Trimming pared 7 bases from V and 2 bases from J, leaving 14 bases between. CDR3 length: 14 amino acids. Germline V lookup: CDR1 MNHEY, CDR2 SMNVEV (reference sequence).

This chain joins TRBV27 and TRBJ2-3; unclear D gene. The CDR3 runs to 10 residues. CDR1 is MNHEY, CDR2 SMNVEV, per germline (reference sequence). Trimming cost V 10 bases and J 6 bases, with 8 bases left between them. CDR3 sequence reads: CATVLDTQYF. The CDR3 nucleotides read TGTGCCACCGTCCTTGATACGCAGTATTTT.

This chain links TRBV27 with TRBJ1-2; D is possibly TRBD1 (5 bases). With 3 bases removed from V and 4 bases from J, the gap between germline ends came to 9 bases. The length of the CDR3 is 13 residues. Germline V gene data show CDR1 as MNHEY and CDR2 as SMNVEV (reference sequence). The CDR3 bases are TGTGCCAGCAGTTTTCGTCAGGGCTATGGCTACACCTTC. Encoded protein: CASSFRQGYGYTF.

V and J are TRBV28 and TRBJ2-5; D is uncertain. V lost 7 bases and J 5 bases, leaving 14 bases between the germline ends. The CDR3 totals 13 residues. The germline V gene has CDR1 MDHEN and CDR2 SYDVKM. The CDR3 reads CASTSRSWETQYF. The CDR3, as DNA: TGTGCCAGCACTTCCCGGTCCTGGGAGACCCAGTACTTC.

V is TRBV19 and J is TRBJ2-1; 10 nucleotides agree with TRBD2. Germline lookup yields CDR1 LNHDA and CDR2 SQIVND (reference sequence). V lost 3 bases to trimming and J lost 5 bases; unmatched junction nucleotides: 4. The CDR3 is made up of 15 amino acids. The CDR3 DNA reads as TGTGCCAGTAGTATCATACTAGCGGGGAACAATGAGCAGTTCTTC. It yields the protein CASSIILAGNNEQFF.

In nucleotides, the CDR3 is TGTGCCAGCACCTGCCCCGTTTGTGAGCAGTTCTTC. Encoded protein: CASTCPVCEQFF. The chain links TRBV7-9 to TRBJ2-1; D not resolved. Germline loops: CDR1 SEHNR, CDR2 FQNEAQ (reference sequence). V gave up 7 bases and J gave up 9 bases, with 13 bases separating them. The CDR3 runs 12 residues.

Here the CDR3 DNA reads TGTGCCAGCAGCGTAGCAGCGACGGCGGCCCAGTACTTC. Its protein is CASSVAATAAQYF. The chain is built from TRBV9 and TRBJ2-5; no clear D. Looked up from germline, CDR1 is SGDLS and CDR2 is YYNGEE. The V gene lost 0 bases and the J gene lost 9 bases, with 12 bases spanning the gap. The CDR3 has 13 residues. The whole variable domain, remainder taken from reference TRBV9 and TRBJ2-5, is DSGVTQTPKHLITATGQRVTLRCSPRSGDLSVYWYQQSLDQGLQFLIQYYNGEERAKGNILERFSAQQFPDLHSELNLSSLELGDSALYFCASSVAATAAQYFGPGTRLLVL.

This clone came up a few times. The chain couples TRBV7-9 to TRBJ1-1; a weak D match, TRBD1 (5 bases). Germline V gene data show CDR1 as SEHNR and CDR2 as FQNEAQ (reference sequence). The V end lost 5 bases, the J end lost 1 base, and 11 bases lay between the germline ends. The CDR3 runs to 14 residues. CDR3 nucleotide sequence: TGTGCCAGCAGCGACACAGGTACGAACACTGAAGCTTTCTTT. It translates to CASSDTGTNTEAFF. The full variable domain, rest sourced from reference TRBV7-9 and TRBJ1-1, is DTGVSQNPRHKITKRGQNVTFRCDPISEHNRLYWYRQTLGQGPEFLTYFQNEAQLEKSRLLSDRFSAERPKGSFSTLEIQRTEQGDSAMYLCASSDTGTNTEAFFGQGTRLTVV.